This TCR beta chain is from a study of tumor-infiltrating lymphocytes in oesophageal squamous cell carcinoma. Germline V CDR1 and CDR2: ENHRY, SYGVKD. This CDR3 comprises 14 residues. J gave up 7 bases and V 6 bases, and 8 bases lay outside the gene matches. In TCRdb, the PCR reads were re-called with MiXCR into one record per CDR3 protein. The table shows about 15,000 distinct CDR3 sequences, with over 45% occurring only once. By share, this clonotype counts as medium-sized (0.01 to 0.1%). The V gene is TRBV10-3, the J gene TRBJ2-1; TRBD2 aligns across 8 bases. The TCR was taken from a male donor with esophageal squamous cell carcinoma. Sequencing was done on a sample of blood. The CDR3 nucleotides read TGTGCCATCAGGGGGGTCGGGGGGGTTAATGAGCAGTTCTTC. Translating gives CAIRGVGGVNEQFF.